The following is a TCR beta chain sequence with its context. The clone's antigen remains unknown. It has no much larger one-base neighbor in the sample; base qualities were not kept. This record belongs to a study of blood T cell repertoires in COVID-19 (TCRdb year 2020). Some background on the complete study: The collaborator samples originated in the United States, Italy and Spain and spanned the acute and convalescent phases of COVID-19. The prospective study material was composed of cDNA or gDNA derived from T cells, B-cell-depleted T cells, or PBMCs. Subjects who had been exposed to COVID-19, were actively infected with it, or had recovered from it provided the deeply sampled blood TCRbeta repertoires that made up the dataset. The repertoires were released in a freely available public database meant as a resource for research on the immune response to SARS-CoV-2. Samples came from the ongoing ImmuneRACE study (first 160 participants) plus 1,254 subjects from 6 global collaborators. Nearly every sample came with metadata listing a de-identified subject ID, COVID-19 status, age in years and sex. Where HLA class I and class II types were available, the types were taken from metadata supplied by the sample provider, not from assay-based typing.

Overall results and qualifications from the work: How much clinical and demographic metadata was included differed by source and by participant, and the metadata was provided uncurated.

The immunoSEQ Assay, a bias-controlled multiplex PCR, was used to amplify TCRbeta CDR3 regions from genomic DNA. The study's own analysis went as follows. Within the assay, amplification of reference gene primers was used to estimate how many nucleated cells each sample contained. Sequence reads were collapsed and filtered to measure the absolute abundance of every unique TCRbeta CDR3 rearrangement. For each sample, productive Simpson clonality was calculated by taking the square root of Simpson's diversity index across productive rearrangements. Imported from immuneACCESS, the table was reduced by TCRdb to in-frame sequences with V and J called. These copies leave out some clones; in studies compared against another copy, an unresolved V gene accounts for under half, and the cause of the remainder is not known. V, J and clone size are those of that table, while D and trimming were read from the DNA. The sample table contains around 140,000 clones; only one count was recorded for about 89% of them. The top ten clones comprise more than 15% of the sample.

V is clipped by 3 bases and J by 6 bases, and the sequence between their germline boundaries is 14 bases long. Its CDR3 holds 14 amino acids, cysteine through phenylalanine. Only the CDR3 DNA stays, 42 bases, in frame from base 1. Based on the germline V gene, the CDR1 and CDR2 sequences are MNHEY and SVGAGI. Each collaborating institution followed its own protocols to collect whole blood in K2EDTA tubes. Collaborator samples were shipped for TCRbeta analysis as frozen whole blood, isolated PBMCs, or DNA extracted from either sample type. The sequencing sample was made of peripheral blood. The rearranged segments are TRBV6-5 and TRBJ1-1, and perhaps TRBD1 as D gene, on 5 matching bases. The receptor was derived from a man aged 50 to 59 with active or convalescent COVID-19. The CDR3 region has the sequence CASSYNGRDAEAFF. The DNA sequence is TGTGCCAGCAGTTATAACGGCAGGGATGCTGAAGCTTTCTTT.